The 2 T cell receptor beta chains in this list originate from one sample, sequenced in a study of blood T cell repertoires in COVID-19. Sequenced by immunoSEQ multiplex PCR; TCRdb stores in-frame clones only, minus some. The table has roughly 85,000 clones, roughly 80% seen once. What was sequenced was peripheral blood. These receptors were taken from a human donor in a cohort sampled during active COVID-19.

V and J are TRBV7-9 and TRBJ1-6; perhaps TRBD1 as D (5 bases). Germline CDR1 SEHNR, CDR2 FQNEAQ (reference sequence). The CDR3 is 14 amino acids. V lost 5 bases, J lost 9 bases, and 14 bases lay in between. In DNA form, the CDR3 reads TGTGCCAGCAGCATTGACAGTACACTTTCACCCCTCCACTTT. Protein product: CASSIDSTLSPLHF.

V is TRBV19 and J is TRBJ2-6, with D possibly TRBD1 on 5 matching bases. V was pared by 3 bases and J by 2 bases, with 11 bases between. Per the germline V gene, CDR1 is LNHDA and CDR2 is SQIVND (reference sequence). CDR3 length: 16 amino acids. The CDR3 DNA follows: TGTGCCAGTAGTATCCCCAGGGCAGCTGGGGCCAACGTCCTGACTTTC. Amino acids: CASSIPRAAGANVLTF.